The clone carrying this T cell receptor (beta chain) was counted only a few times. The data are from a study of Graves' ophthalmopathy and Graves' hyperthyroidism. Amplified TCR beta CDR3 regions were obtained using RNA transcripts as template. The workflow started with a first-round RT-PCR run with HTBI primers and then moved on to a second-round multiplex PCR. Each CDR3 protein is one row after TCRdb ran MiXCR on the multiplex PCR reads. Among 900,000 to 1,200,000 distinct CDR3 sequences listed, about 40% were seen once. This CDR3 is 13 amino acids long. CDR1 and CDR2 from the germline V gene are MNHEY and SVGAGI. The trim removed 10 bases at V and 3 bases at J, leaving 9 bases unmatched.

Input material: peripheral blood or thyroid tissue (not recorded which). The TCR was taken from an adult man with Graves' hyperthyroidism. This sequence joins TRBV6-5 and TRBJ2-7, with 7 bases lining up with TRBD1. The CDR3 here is CAIQQGRNYEQYF. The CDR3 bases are TGTGCCATTCAACAGGGGCGAAACTACGAGCAGTACTTC.